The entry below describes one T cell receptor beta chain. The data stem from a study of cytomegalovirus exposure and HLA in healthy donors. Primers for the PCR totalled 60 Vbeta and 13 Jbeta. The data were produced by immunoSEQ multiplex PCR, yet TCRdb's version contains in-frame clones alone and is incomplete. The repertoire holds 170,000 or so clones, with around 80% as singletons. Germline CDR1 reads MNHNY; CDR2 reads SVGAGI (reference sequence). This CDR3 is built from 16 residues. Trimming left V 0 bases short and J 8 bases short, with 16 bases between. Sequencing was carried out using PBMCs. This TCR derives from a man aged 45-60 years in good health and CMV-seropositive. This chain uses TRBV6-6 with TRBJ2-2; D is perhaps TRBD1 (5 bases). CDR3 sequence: CASSYSPGYPTGELFF. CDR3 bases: TGTGCCAGCAGTTACTCGCCAGGGTACCCGACGGGGGAGCTGTTTTTT.